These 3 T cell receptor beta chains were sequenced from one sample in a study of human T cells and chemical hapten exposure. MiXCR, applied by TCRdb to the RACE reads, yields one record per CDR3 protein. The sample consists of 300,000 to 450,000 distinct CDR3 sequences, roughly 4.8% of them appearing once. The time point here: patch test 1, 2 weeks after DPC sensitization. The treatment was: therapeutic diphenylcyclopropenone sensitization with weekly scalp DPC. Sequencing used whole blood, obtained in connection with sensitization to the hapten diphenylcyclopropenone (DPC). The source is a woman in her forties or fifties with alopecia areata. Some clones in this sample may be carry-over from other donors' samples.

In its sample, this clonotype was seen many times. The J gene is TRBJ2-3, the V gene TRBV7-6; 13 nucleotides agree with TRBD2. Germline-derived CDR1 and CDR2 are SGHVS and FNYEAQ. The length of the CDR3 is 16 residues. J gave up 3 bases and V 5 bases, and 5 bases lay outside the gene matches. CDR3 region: CASSRTSGSLTDTQYF. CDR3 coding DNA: TGTGCCAGCAGCCGGACTAGCGGGAGTCTTACAGATACGCAGTATTTT.

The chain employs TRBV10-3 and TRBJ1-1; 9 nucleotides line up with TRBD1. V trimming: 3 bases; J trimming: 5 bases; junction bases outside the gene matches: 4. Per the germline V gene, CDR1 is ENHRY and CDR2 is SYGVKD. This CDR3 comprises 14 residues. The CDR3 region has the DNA TGTGCCATCAGTGAACTGACAGGGGGAACTGAAGCTTTCTTT. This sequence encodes CAISELTGGTEAFF.

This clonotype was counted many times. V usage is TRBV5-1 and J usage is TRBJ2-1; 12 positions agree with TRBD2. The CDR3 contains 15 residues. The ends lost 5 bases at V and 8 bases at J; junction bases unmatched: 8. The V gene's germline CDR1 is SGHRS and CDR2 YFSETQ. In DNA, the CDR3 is TGCGCCAGCAGGCTAGCGGGAGGGGGTATCGATGAGCAGTTCTTC. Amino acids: CASRLAGGGIDEQFF.